This passage covers 27 T cell receptor beta chains from one sample sequenced in a study of shared clonotypes between healthy human individuals (dated by TCRdb to between 2020 and 2021). Receptors were amplified or captured by the immunoSEQ multiplex PCR assay. This immuneACCESS table, as held by TCRdb, lists in-frame sequences with V and J called but not all clones. Of the missing ones, under half trace to an unresolved V gene in checked studies; the others have no known cause. Recorded for this sample are 1,500,000 or so clones; about 98.5% of them occurred a single time. Roughly 0.35% of the sample is in the top ten clones. The sequencing sample was made of naive CD4+ T cells sorted from blood. This specimen's cell subset or site label, interpreted: CD45RA+ positively selected. Receptors were obtained from a man aged 25 to 40 in good health.

In regard to this clone: The sample holds other DNA sequences that translate to the same CDR3. The chain links TRBV6-1 to TRBJ2-2; D gene ambiguous. The CDR3 is made up of 13 amino acids. Germline V lookup: CDR1 MNHNS, CDR2 SASEGT. With 3 bases removed from V and 2 bases from J, the gap between germline ends came to 4 bases. The CDR3 DNA reads TGTGCCAGCAGTGATAGAAACACCGGGGAGCTGTTTTTT. Its translation is CASSDRNTGELFF.

In regard to this clone: Other DNA sequences in the sample encode the same CDR3. The CDR3, as DNA: TGTGCCAGCAGCTTAGGGGGCCCCTACGAGCAGTACTTC. It yields the protein CASSLGGPYEQYF. This sequence joins TRBV7-2 and TRBJ2-7; D possibly corresponds to TRBD1 (5 bases). Germline assignment: CDR1 SGHTA and CDR2 FQGNSA. The CDR3 loop spans 13 amino acids. Trimming took 1 base from V and 2 from J, leaving 6 bases between them.

The chain employs TRBV2 and TRBJ2-1, with TRBD1 matching over 7 bases. The CDR3 spans 14 residues. Germline V gene lookup returns CDR1 SNHLY and CDR2 FYNNEI. The V gene end was trimmed by 0 bases and the J gene end by 12 bases; junction bases not matched to a gene: 8. The chain's CDR3 is CASSEALQGDGQFF. The CDR3, as DNA: TGTGCCAGCAGTGAAGCGCTTCAGGGGGATGGGCAGTTCTTC.

This clone was observed once. The V and J genes are TRBV7-3 and TRBJ1-2; D remains ambiguous. This CDR3 comprises 13 residues. Between the trimmed V and J ends, which lost 6 bases and 6 bases, there was a span of 14 bases. Per the germline V gene, CDR1 is SGHTA and CDR2 is FQGTGA. The CDR3 loop reads CASSLGPQDGYTF. The DNA for the CDR3 is TGTGCCAGCAGTTTAGGGCCCCAAGATGGCTACACCTTC.

The chain uses TRBV5-1 and TRBJ2-7; TRBD2 matches 14 bases. This CDR3 is 14 amino acids long. V dropped 5 bases and J dropped 7; count of bases not matched to a gene: 5. The V gene's germline CDR1 is SGHRS and CDR2 YFSETQ. CDR3 DNA sequence: TGCGCCAGCAGTGGGACTAGCGGGAGTTGGGAGCAGTACTTC. This sequence encodes CASSGTSGSWEQYF.

The chain's CDR3 is CAWAHTRGQFF. In nucleotides, the CDR3 is TGTGCCTGGGCTCATACCCGAGGGCAGTTCTTC. This sequence joins TRBV30 and TRBJ2-1; no clear D. V dropped 5 bases and J dropped 12 bases, with 14 bases sitting between them. The length of the CDR3 is 11 residues. The germline V gene encodes CDR1 GTSNPN and CDR2 SVGIG (reference sequence).

The rearrangement uses TRBV29-1 and TRBJ2-7; no clear D gene. The CDR3 has 12 amino acids. Germline CDR1 is SQVTM and CDR2 is ANQGSEA. Trimming pared 4 bases from V and 5 bases from J, leaving 12 bases between. For the CDR3, the DNA is TGCAGCGTTGCTCGTACAGAACACGAGCAGTACTTC. This translates into CSVARTEHEQYF.

J is TRBJ2-7 and V is TRBV11-2; D unclear. The CDR3 has 16 amino acids. CDR1 SGHAT and CDR2 FQNNGV come from the germline V gene. V gave up 7 bases and J gave up 1 base, with 20 bases separating them. The CDR3 DNA follows: TGTGCCAGCACCCTAAGTTTCACATCCCGATCCTACGAGCAGTACTTC. This encodes CASTLSFTSRSYEQYF.

V is TRBV19 and J is TRBJ2-7; perhaps TRBD2 as D (5 bases). V was trimmed by 10 bases and J by 3 bases, leaving 13 bases between them. The CDR3 has 12 amino acids. Germline CDR1 and CDR2: LNHDA and SQIVND (reference sequence). This CDR3 is CATRGTLYEQYF. In DNA, the CDR3 is TGTGCCACTCGGGGAACTCTCTACGAGCAGTACTTC. Looking up the rest from reference TRBV19 and TRBJ2-7 gives the full variable domain: DGGITQSPKYLFRKEGQNVTLSCEQNLNHDAMYWYRQDPGQGLRLIYYSQIVNDFQKGDIAEGYSVSREKKESFPLTVTSAQKNPTAFYLCATRGTLYEQYFGPGTRLTVT.

The chain is built from TRBV2 and TRBJ1-1; D ambiguous. This CDR3 spans 13 amino acids. Germline V gene data show CDR1 as SNHLY and CDR2 as FYNNEI. The V end was cut by 7 bases, the J end by 0 bases, with 9 bases between. CDR3 bases: TGTGCCAGCAAAAGGTTTGTGAACACTGAAGCTTTCTTT. Its translation is CASKRFVNTEAFF.

The chain has TRBV18 and TRBJ1-1, with D uncertain. Looked up from germline, CDR1 is KGHSH and CDR2 is LQKENI. This CDR3 spans 15 amino acids. Trimming left V 6 bases short and J 6 bases short, with 20 bases between. The DNA for the CDR3 is TGTGCCAGCTCGGTGAAGGGAGGGCCCCTAGCTGAAGCTTTCTTT. Protein sequence: CASSVKGGPLAEAFF.

J is TRBJ1-1 and V is TRBV9, with D unclear. Looked up from germline, CDR1 is SGDLS and CDR2 is YYNGEE. This CDR3 spans 14 amino acids. V shed 1 base and J shed 5 bases, with 12 bases lying between them. CDR3 sequence (DNA): TGTGCCAGCAGCGTATCGCCGGTCCTAACTGAAGCTTTCTTT. Translating gives CASSVSPVLTEAFF.

The V call is TRBV5-4, the J call TRBJ2-3, with D possibly TRBD1 on 5 matching bases. V lost 1 base, J lost 4 bases, and 13 bases lay in between. The CDR3 has 15 amino acids. The germline gives CDR1 SGHNT, CDR2 YYREEE (reference sequence). The CDR3: CASSLPQAASDTQYF. The CDR3 region has the DNA TGTGCCAGCAGCTTGCCACAGGCGGCCTCAGATACGCAGTATTTT.

The chain is built from TRBV27 and TRBJ2-6; no clear D gene. This CDR3 comprises 14 residues. Germline V CDR1 and CDR2: MNHEY, SMNVEV (reference sequence). Deletions cut 8 bases from V and 0 bases from J, with 8 bases between. The CDR3 loop reads CASLAPSGANVLTF. The DNA for the CDR3 is TGTGCCAGCTTAGCACCCTCTGGGGCCAACGTCCTGACTTTC.

V gene TRBV11-2 combines with J gene TRBJ2-7, with a tentative D call TRBD2 (6 bases). V lost 6 bases and J lost 2, with 17 bases in between. CDR3 length equals 15 residues. The germline V gene encodes CDR1 SGHAT and CDR2 FQNNGV. The CDR3 protein is CASRSWGRGAYEQYF. DNA for the CDR3: TGTGCCAGCAGATCATGGGGCCGCGGGGCCTACGAGCAGTACTTC.

The chain carries TRBV25-1 and TRBJ2-7; D possibly corresponds to TRBD1 (6 bases). Germline CDR1 MGHDK, CDR2 SYGVNS. CDR3 length equals 15 residues. Deletions cut 8 bases from V and 2 bases from J, with 19 bases between. The CDR3 reads CASQGRAGKPYEQYF. CDR3 in DNA: TGTGCCAGCCAGGGGAGAGCCGGGAAGCCCTACGAGCAGTACTTC.

The chain carries TRBV6-5 and TRBJ2-3; D gene ambiguous. This CDR3 spans 15 amino acids. Germline-derived CDR1 and CDR2 are MNHEY and SVGAGI. With 0 bases removed from V and 1 base from J, the gap between germline ends came to 8 bases. CDR3: CASSYSTPRTDTQYF. In nucleotides, the CDR3 is TGTGCCAGCAGTTACTCCACACCCCGCACAGATACGCAGTATTTT.

This clone was seen just once. The chain employs TRBV5-6 and TRBJ2-7, with TRBD2 matching over 8 bases. The J segment lost 0 bases and the V segment lost 1 base, leaving 12 bases of the junction unmatched. Germline CDR1 reads SGHDT; CDR2 reads YYEEEE. This CDR3 has 18 amino acids. The CDR3 DNA reads TGTGCCAGCAGCTTGTATTTAATGGGGCGGGAGGTCTCCTACGAGCAGTACTTC. Protein product: CASSLYLMGREVSYEQYF. Drawing the rest from reference TRBV5-6 and TRBJ2-7, the complete variable domain is DAGVTQSPTHLIKTRGQQVTLRCSPKSGHDTVSWYQQALGQGPQFIFQYYEEEERQRGNFPDRFSGHQFPNYSSELNVNALLLGDSALYLCASSLYLMGREVSYEQYFGPGTRLTVT.

The chain combines TRBV30 with TRBJ2-2; no clear D gene. Trimming pared 0 bases from V and 9 bases from J, leaving 11 bases between. The CDR3 runs 13 residues. Germline V gives CDR1 GTSNPN, CDR2 SVGIG (reference sequence). In DNA, the CDR3 is TGTGCCTGGAGTGTCGTAGGGTACCGGGAGCTGTTTTTT. Amino acids: CAWSVVGYRELFF.

The CDR3: CASTPGTGGETQYF. CDR3 coding DNA: TGTGCCAGCACCCCCGGCACCGGGGGGGAGACCCAGTACTTC. The gene calls are TRBV5-6 and TRBJ2-5; 7 bases are shared with TRBD2. The CDR3 is 14 amino acids. V shed 6 bases and J 5 bases; nucleotides not matched to a gene: 10. The germline gives CDR1 SGHDT, CDR2 YYEEEE.

V and J are TRBV5-1 and TRBJ1-4; D perhaps matches TRBD1 (5 bases). The CDR3 runs 15 residues. The ends were cut back, 4 bases at V and 0 bases at J, with 10 bases in the middle. Germline CDR1 is SGHRS and CDR2 is YFSETQ. The CDR3 sequence: CASSPWGSTNEKLFF. CDR3 DNA sequence: TGCGCCAGCAGCCCCTGGGGGTCAACTAATGAAAAACTGTTTTTT.

The chain combines TRBV29-1 with TRBJ2-1, with D maybe TRBD2 (6 bases). Germline assignment: CDR1 SQVTM and CDR2 ANQGSEA. V was pared by 0 bases and J by 9 bases, with 9 bases between. CDR3 size: 12 residues. CDR3 sequence: CSVEDRGVEQFF. In nucleotides, the CDR3 is TGCAGCGTTGAAGATCGCGGGGTTGAGCAGTTCTTC.

This chain links TRBV7-9 with TRBJ2-4; 7 nucleotides agree with TRBD1. CDR1 and CDR2 (germline): SEHNR, FQNEAQ (reference sequence). There are 13 residues in the CDR3. V was pared by 1 base and J by 11 bases, with 5 bases of the junction left unmatched. This chain's CDR3 is CASSLGDRVLQYF. The CDR3 nucleotides read TGTGCCAGCAGCTTAGGAGACAGGGTTCTTCAGTACTTC. The full variable domain, rest sourced from reference TRBV7-9 and TRBJ2-4, is DTGVSQNPRHKITKRGQNVTFRCDPISEHNRLYWYRQTLGQGPEFLTYFQNEAQLEKSRLLSDRFSAERPKGSFSTLEIQRTEQGDSAMYLCASSLGDRVLQYFGAGTRLSVL.

The chain has TRBV5-4 and TRBJ1-1; possible D gene TRBD1, 5 bases. Germline CDR1 SGHNT, CDR2 YYREEE (reference sequence). V was trimmed by 4 bases and J by 12 bases, leaving 22 bases between them. The CDR3 length is 14 residues. CDR3 region: CASSGGLDGILTFF. In DNA form, the CDR3 reads TGTGCCAGCAGCGGGGGGTTGGACGGGATTTTGACTTTCTTT.

V usage is TRBV19 and J usage is TRBJ2-2, with 8 bases that match TRBD1. The germline gives CDR1 LNHDA, CDR2 SQIVND (reference sequence). The CDR3 sequence is 13 residues long. The V and J ends lost 9 bases and 2 bases, in that order; junction bases with no gene match: 2. The CDR3 loop is CASGQGNTGELFF. The DNA for the CDR3 is TGTGCCAGCGGACAGGGAAACACCGGGGAGCTGTTTTTT.

V gene TRBV7-3 combines with J gene TRBJ2-1, with 8 bases fitting TRBD1. The length of the CDR3 is 14 residues. Germline V gene data show CDR1 as SGHTA and CDR2 as FQGTGA. V lost 3 bases, J lost 4 bases, and 2 bases stayed unmatched. The CDR3 nucleotides are TGTGCCAGCAGCTTTGACAGGGGATACAATGAGCAGTTCTTC. This codes for CASSFDRGYNEQFF.

This chain connects TRBV6-5 to TRBJ2-1; D is ambiguous. Germline V gene sequence: CDR1 MNHEY, CDR2 SVGAGI. V dropped 6 bases and J dropped 0 bases, with 6 bases sitting between them. The length of the CDR3 is 13 residues. The CDR3 DNA is TGTGCCAGCAGCGGAACCTCCTACAATGAGCAGTTCTTC. It codes for CASSGTSYNEQFF.